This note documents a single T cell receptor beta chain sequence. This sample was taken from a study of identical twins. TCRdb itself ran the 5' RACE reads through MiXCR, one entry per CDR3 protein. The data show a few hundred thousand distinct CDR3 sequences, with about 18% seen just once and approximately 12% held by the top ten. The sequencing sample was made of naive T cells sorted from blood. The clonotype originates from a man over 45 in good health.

CDR3 loop: CASSSHAVPGDTQYF. DNA for the CDR3: TGCGCCAGCAGCTCCCACGCGGTCCCGGGAGATACGCAGTATTTT. This rearrangement joins TRBV5-1 to TRBJ2-3; D ambiguous. Germline V CDR1 and CDR2: SGHRS, YFSETQ. The CDR3 contains 15 residues. V dropped 3 bases and J dropped 5 bases, with 16 bases sitting between them.